These 6 T cell receptor beta chains share one sample of origin, sequenced in a study of blood T cell repertoires in COVID-19. The protocol was immunoSEQ multiplex PCR, while the TCRdb copy is restricted to in-frame clones and leaves out a portion. The sample shows tens of thousands of clones, around 85% of them seen only once. The sample taken for sequencing was peripheral blood. The receptors were sampled from a woman aged 55-69 years with acute or convalescent COVID-19.

The chain links TRBV4-2 to TRBJ1-1, with 10 bases matching TRBD1. The V gene end was trimmed by 0 bases and the J gene end by 10 bases; junction bases not matched to a gene: 8. The CDR3 runs to 15 residues. CDR1 and CDR2 from the germline V gene are LGHNA and YNFKEQ. CDR3 sequence reads: CASSQDGGQGRSAFF. The CDR3 DNA follows: TGTGCCAGCAGCCAAGATGGGGGACAGGGGAGGTCAGCTTTCTTT.

The genes are TRBV5-8 and TRBJ1-6, with a possible D match to TRBD1 (6 bases). In germline, CDR1 is SGHTS, CDR2 YDEGEE. V lost 0 bases to trimming and J lost 9 bases, with 10 bases between them. The CDR3 has 14 residues. Here the CDR3 reads CASSLAGGGSPLHF. The CDR3 DNA sequence: TGTGCCAGCAGCTTGGCGGGGGGCGGTTCACCCCTCCACTTT.

In its sample, this clone was seen once. The rearrangement uses TRBV2 and TRBJ1-1, with D unresolved. The CDR3 totals 12 residues. V dropped 3 bases and J dropped 4 bases, with 6 bases sitting between them. The V gene's germline CDR1 is SNHLY and CDR2 FYNNEI. The CDR3 loop is CASSDFVTEAFF. In nucleotides, the CDR3 is TGTGCCAGCAGTGACTTCGTCACTGAAGCTTTCTTT.

This clone has just one count. The V call is TRBV7-2, the J call TRBJ2-5, with D tentatively TRBD2 (6 bases). CDR1 is SGHTA, CDR2 FQGNSA, per germline. The CDR3 runs to 15 residues. Trimming left V 4 bases short and J 5 bases short, with 17 bases between. The CDR3 DNA follows: TGTGCCAGCAGCTGGGACTCAGGGAAAAGCGAGACCCAGTACTTC. This gives the protein CASSWDSGKSETQYF.

This rearrangement joins TRBV4-2 to TRBJ2-2; 13 bases agree with TRBD2. CDR1 and CDR2 from the germline V gene are LGHNA and YNFKEQ. Trimming at V came to 4 bases and at J to 3 bases, leaving 2 bases not matched to a gene. The CDR3 runs 16 residues. DNA for the CDR3: TGTGCCAGCAGCCGAACTAGCGGGGGGGACACCGGGGAGCTGTTTTTT. It specifies CASSRTSGGDTGELFF.

The chain recombines TRBV18 with TRBJ2-3; 10 bases are shared with TRBD2. In germline, CDR1 is KGHSH, CDR2 LQKENI. Trimming took 3 bases from V and 6 from J; bases not matched to a gene: 9. The CDR3 totals 16 residues. The CDR3: CASSPGSSGSGDTQYF. In nucleotides, the CDR3 is TGTGCCAGCTCACCGGGGTCTAGCGGGAGTGGTGATACGCAGTATTTT.